This T cell receptor (beta chain) appears in the sequencing data of a study of cytomegalovirus exposure and HLA in healthy donors. Study summary: Earlier, 150 million to 200 million T cells were analyzed, and approximately 110 million unique TCR beta sequences were found among them.

It was with 60 Vbeta and 13 Jbeta primers that the PCR ran. This table comes from immunoSEQ multiplex PCR, and its TCRdb copy is limited to in-frame clones, with some not included. The sample holds 180,000 or so clones; more than 65% are singletons and the top ten take 2.5%. V lost 4 bases and J 8 bases, leaving 18 bases between the germline ends. Germline CDR1 is SEHNR and CDR2 is FQNEAQ (reference sequence). The CDR3 is 15 amino acids. The sample comprised PBMCs. The rearrangement uses TRBV7-9 and TRBJ2-4, with D perhaps TRBD1 (5 bases). This sequence originates from a woman aged 25 to 39 in good health and CMV-seropositive. CDR3 protein: CASSYPQGRSDIQYF. The CDR3 nucleotides read TGTGCCAGCAGCTACCCTCAGGGTAGGTCTGACATTCAGTACTTC.